This section outlines one TCR beta chain sequence together with its context. Its antigen is not yet known. No per-base quality is available; no much larger clone lies one base away. The data originate from a study of OX40 agonist ivuxolimab in advanced cancers. Looking at the study overall: The costimulatory receptor OX40 (CD134) was targeted by ivuxolimab, a fully human IgG2 agonistic monoclonal antibody. Intravenous ivuxolimab was administered to patients every 2 weeks at six dose levels: 0.01, 0.1, 0.3, 1.5, 3 and 10 mg/kg. Among the 50 to 55 dose-escalation patients, about 19 had hepatocellular carcinoma, roughly 15 melanoma, 9 renal cell carcinoma and 9 head and neck cancer. The dose-escalation cohort was about 83% male with a mean age of approximately 60 years, ranging from roughly 20 to 80. Prior anti-PD-1, anti-PD-L1 or anti-CTLA-4 therapy was permitted, and 40% of dose-escalation patients had received checkpoint inhibitors. Partial responses occurred in three dose-escalation patients: two with cutaneous melanoma and one with hepatocellular carcinoma. The point of sequencing TCRbeta in the periphery was to test whether ivuxolimab changed TCR sequence diversity and drove clonal T-cell expansion. The monotherapy dose-escalation portion (N = 52 patients) of the phase I ivuxolimab trial is reported in the paper.

To sequence the TCRbeta CDR3 region, genomic DNA was isolated from the sorted cells. The immunoSEQ Assay was used to sequence the TCRbeta CDR3 regions. TCRdb mirrors the immuneACCESS table, restricted to in-frame sequences. Some clones are absent from its copies; in checked studies, under half trace to an unresolved V gene, and the reason for the others is unknown. The sample data list about 76,000 clones, and approximately 87% of these were observed just once. The ten largest clones represent 6.5% to 8.5% of the sample. General study outcomes and caveats: At doses of 0.1 to 3.0 mg/kg, clonal expansion of both CD4+ and CD8+ blood T cells was observed from baseline to week 6. The antigen specificity of the peripheral T cells that underwent clonal expansion was not determined. In partial responders in the 0.1-3.0 mg/kg groups, normalized peripheral clonal expansion was found to be among the lowest, especially among CD8+ T cells. After ivuxolimab, CD8+ T cells had more expanded clones than CD4+ T cells on average. Low levels of normalized T-cell clonal expansion were also seen in some nonresponding patients.

Its CDR3 holds 14 amino acids, cysteine through phenylalanine. Kept here is only the CDR3 DNA, which spans 42 bases and is read in frame from base 1. Trimming takes 4 bases from V and 8 bases from J, and the germline ends sit 13 bases apart. CDR1 is given as SGHRS and CDR2 as YFSETQ, both from the germline V gene. The trial excluded patients who had a history of autoimmune disease or were on systemic immunosuppression. Peripheral blood for TCR sequencing was collected from all dose cohorts at baseline, on cycle 4 day 1, and on cycle 7 day 1. Samples came from an open-label, multicenter, first-in-human phase I dose-escalation trial of ivuxolimab. Adults with locally advanced or metastatic melanoma, renal cell, hepatocellular, or head and neck squamous cell carcinoma were enrolled in the trial. Before TCR sequencing, CD4+ T cells and CD8+ T cells from peripheral blood were sorted into separate populations.

This clonotype was obtained from an adult with an advanced solid tumor such as melanoma, head and neck, liver or kidney cancer. Recombination linked TRBV5-1 to TRBJ1-6; D gene: possibly TRBD1, on 5 matching bases. Material: CD4+ or CD8+ T cells sorted from blood, obtained in a trial of the OX40 agonist ivuxolimab. This receptor carries the CDR3 CASSLGTHDSPLHF. In nucleotides, the sequence is TGCGCCAGCAGCCTAGGGACGCACGATTCACCCCTCCACTTT.